The rows below give T cell receptor beta chains drawn from one sample of a study of blood T cell repertoires in COVID-19. Only in-frame clones appear in the TCRdb table, and some are missing; sequencing was by immunoSEQ multiplex PCR. The sample includes 40,000 or so clones, about four fifths of them seen just once. The sample consisted of peripheral blood. These receptors were collected from a human donor with acute or convalescent COVID-19. The donor label of this sample is uncertain. Both conserved end residues are part of each CDR3. A D gene is named only where the DNA matches it firmly. Clone size is shown for a subset of rows, as once, few, many or a class of expanded clone.

V: TRBV7-2
D: .
J: TRBJ2-7
size: .
CDR3: CASSSLLSIEQYF
DNA: TGTGCCAGCAGCTCGCTCCTGAGTATTGAGCAGTACTTC

V: TRBV7-8
D: .
J: TRBJ1-2
size: .
CDR3: CASSLAGAGGYTF
DNA: TGTGCCAGCAGCTTAGCGGGGGCGGGTGGCTACACCTTC

V: TRBV7-2
D: TRBD2
J: TRBJ2-7
size: .
CDR3: CASSLGLADPAYEQYF
DNA: TGTGCCAGCAGCTTGGGGCTAGCGGACCCAGCCTACGAGCAGTACTTC

V: TRBV9
D: TRBD1
J: TRBJ2-2
size: .
CDR3: CASSVGSGGAGTGELFF
DNA: TGTGCCAGCAGCGTAGGATCAGGGGGCGCAGGGACCGGGGAGCTGTTTTTT

V: TRBV6-5
D: .
J: TRBJ2-1
size: .
CDR3: CASTPTENNEQFF
DNA: TGTGCCAGCACACCGACAGAAAACAATGAGCAGTTCTTC

V: TRBV28
D: TRBD1
J: TRBJ2-2
size: .
CDR3: CASSVPGQGPTGELFF
DNA: TGTGCCAGCAGCGTACCGGGACAGGGACCCACCGGGGAGCTGTTTTTT

V: TRBV11-2
D: .
J: TRBJ2-7
size: .
CDR3: CASSLQGHEQYF
DNA: TGTGCCAGCAGCTTACAGGGCCACGAGCAGTACTTC

V: TRBV7-9
D: .
J: TRBJ2-7
size: .
CDR3: CALEGEPSYEQYF
DNA: TGTGCCCTCGAGGGGGAACCCAGCTACGAGCAGTACTTC

V: TRBV9
D: TRBD2
J: TRBJ2-2
size: .
CDR3: CASLAGGPSSTGELFF
DNA: TGTGCCAGCTTAGCGGGAGGGCCATCGTCGACCGGGGAGCTGTTTTTT

V: TRBV18
D: TRBD1
J: TRBJ2-5
size: .
CDR3: CASSARQGEETQYF
DNA: TGTGCCAGCTCCGCACGACAGGGAGAAGAGACCCAGTACTTC

V: TRBV3-1/TRBV3-2
D: TRBD1
J: TRBJ2-3
size: .
CDR3: CASSQQGATDTQYF
DNA: TGTGCCAGCAGCCAACAGGGGGCGACAGATACGCAGTATTTT

V: TRBV6-2/TRBV6-3
D: .
J: TRBJ2-5
size: .
CDR3: CASSPRTSSRGQETQYF
DNA: TGTGCCAGCAGTCCCCGAACCTCATCGCGAGGGCAAGAGACCCAGTACTTC

V: TRBV9
D: .
J: TRBJ2-7
size: once
CDR3: CASSPGHEAYEQYF
DNA: TGTGCCAGCAGTCCGGGACACGAAGCCTACGAGCAGTACTTC

V: TRBV28
D: .
J: TRBJ1-1
size: once
CDR3: CASSITGRTEAFF
DNA: TGTGCCAGCAGTATAACAGGGAGAACTGAAGCTTTCTTT

V: TRBV18
D: .
J: TRBJ1-1
size: few
CDR3: CASSPQGRDTEAFF
DNA: TGTGCCAGCTCACCACAGGGGCGAGACACTGAAGCTTTCTTT

V: TRBV27
D: .
J: TRBJ1-5
size: .
CDR3: CASSEGQTNQPQHF
DNA: TGTGCCAGCAGTGAAGGACAGACCAATCAGCCCCAGCATTTT

V: TRBV5-5
D: .
J: TRBJ2-7
size: .
CDR3: CASSSMAAYEQYF
DNA: TGTGCCAGCAGCTCGATGGCCGCCTACGAGCAGTACTTC

V: TRBV27
D: .
J: TRBJ1-1
size: many
CDR3: CASSFGQDISTEAFF
DNA: TGTGCCAGCAGTTTCGGCCAGGATATCAGCACTGAAGCTTTCTTT

V: TRBV5-4
D: .
J: TRBJ2-5
size: .
CDR3: CASSSARQIQETQYF
DNA: TGTGCCAGCAGCTCTGCAAGACAAATCCAAGAGACCCAGTACTTC

V: TRBV15
D: TRBD1
J: TRBJ2-1
size: .
CDR3: CATSIPGTGGYNEQFF
DNA: TGTGCCACCAGCATACCCGGGACAGGGGGTTACAATGAGCAGTTCTTC

V: TRBV12-5
D: TRBD1
J: TRBJ1-1
size: .
CDR3: CASGVQGAGEAFF
DNA: TGTGCTAGTGGAGTACAGGGGGCTGGTGAAGCTTTCTTT

V: TRBV2
D: .
J: TRBJ2-2
size: .
CDR3: CATSTDSNTGELFF
DNA: TGTGCCACCTCGACCGACAGTAACACCGGGGAGCTGTTTTTT

V: TRBV30
D: TRBD2
J: TRBJ2-1
size: few
CDR3: CAWSQAGEEQFF
DNA: TGTGCCTGGAGTCAGGCGGGGGAGGAGCAGTTCTTC

V: TRBV6-6
D: .
J: TRBJ1-2
size: .
CDR3: CASSYVGFGDGYTF
DNA: TGTGCCAGCAGTTACGTCGGATTCGGGGATGGCTACACCTTC

V: TRBV7-2
D: TRBD1
J: TRBJ2-7
size: .
CDR3: CASSLWGGTGEGYEQYF
DNA: TGTGCCAGCAGCCTTTGGGGCGGGACAGGGGAAGGTTACGAGCAGTACTTC

V: TRBV6-5
D: .
J: TRBJ1-5
size: .
CDR3: CASSRGGNQPQHF
DNA: TGTGCCAGCAGTCGGGGGGGAAATCAGCCCCAGCATTTT

V: TRBV7-2
D: .
J: TRBJ1-4
size: .
CDR3: CASSFQRATYSGKLFF
DNA: TGTGCCAGCAGCTTCCAGAGGGCGACCTATTCTGGAAAACTGTTTTTT

V: TRBV19
D: TRBD2
J: TRBJ2-2
size: .
CDR3: CASSISGTNTGELFF
DNA: TGTGCCAGTAGTATCAGCGGGACGAACACCGGGGAGCTGTTTTTT